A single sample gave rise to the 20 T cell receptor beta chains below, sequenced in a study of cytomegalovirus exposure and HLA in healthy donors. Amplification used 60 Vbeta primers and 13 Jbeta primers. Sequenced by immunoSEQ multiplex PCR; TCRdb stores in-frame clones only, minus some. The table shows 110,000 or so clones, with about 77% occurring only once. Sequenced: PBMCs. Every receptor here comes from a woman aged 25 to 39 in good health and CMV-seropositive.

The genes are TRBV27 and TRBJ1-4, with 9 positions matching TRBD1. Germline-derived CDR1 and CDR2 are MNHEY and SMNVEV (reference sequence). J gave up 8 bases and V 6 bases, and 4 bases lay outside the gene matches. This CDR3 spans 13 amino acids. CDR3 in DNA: TGTGCCAGCAGGCGGACAGGGGTCGAAAAACTGTTTTTT. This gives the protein CASRRTGVEKLFF.

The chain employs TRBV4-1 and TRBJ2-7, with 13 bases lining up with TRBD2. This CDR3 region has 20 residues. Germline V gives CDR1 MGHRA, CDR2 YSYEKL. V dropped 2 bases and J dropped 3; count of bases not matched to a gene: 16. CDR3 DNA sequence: TGCGCCAGCAGCCAAACAGGCTCGGGACTAGCGGGATACGCCATCTACGAGCAGTACTTC. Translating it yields CASSQTGSGLAGYAIYEQYF.

The CDR3 sequence: CASSLYREQYF. Written as DNA, the CDR3 is TGTGCCAGCAGCTTGTATCGCGAGCAGTACTTC. J is TRBJ2-7 and V is TRBV5-6, with D uncertain. The germline V gene encodes CDR1 SGHDT and CDR2 YYEEEE. This CDR3 contains 11 residues. The V gene lost 1 base and the J gene lost 6 bases, with 5 bases spanning the gap.

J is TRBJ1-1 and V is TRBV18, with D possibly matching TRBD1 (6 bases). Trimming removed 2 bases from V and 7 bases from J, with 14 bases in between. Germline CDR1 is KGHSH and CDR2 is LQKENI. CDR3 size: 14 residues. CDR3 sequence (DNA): TGTGCCAGCTCACCATTTCCAGGGGCACTTGAAGCTTTCTTT. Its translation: CASSPFPGALEAFF.

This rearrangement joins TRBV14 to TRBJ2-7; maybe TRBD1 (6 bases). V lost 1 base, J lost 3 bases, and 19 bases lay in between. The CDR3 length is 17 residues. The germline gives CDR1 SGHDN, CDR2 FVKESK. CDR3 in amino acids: CASSQVGPGQGNYEQYF. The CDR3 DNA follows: TGTGCCAGCAGCCAAGTTGGCCCAGGCCAGGGGAACTACGAGCAGTACTTC. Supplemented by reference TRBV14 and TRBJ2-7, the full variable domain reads EAGVTQFPSHSVIEKGQTVTLRCDPISGHDNLYWYRRVMGKEIKFLLHFVKESKQDESGMPNNRFLAERTGGTYSTLKVQPAELEDSGVYFCASSQVGPGQGNYEQYFGPGTRLTVT.

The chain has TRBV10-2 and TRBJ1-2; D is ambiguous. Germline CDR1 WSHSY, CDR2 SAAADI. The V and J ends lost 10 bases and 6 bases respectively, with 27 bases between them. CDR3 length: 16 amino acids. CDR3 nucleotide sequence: TGCGCCACCCTATCCGTCCTGGAGGTCTCGGAGGATGGCTACACCTTC. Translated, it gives CATLSVLEVSEDGYTF.

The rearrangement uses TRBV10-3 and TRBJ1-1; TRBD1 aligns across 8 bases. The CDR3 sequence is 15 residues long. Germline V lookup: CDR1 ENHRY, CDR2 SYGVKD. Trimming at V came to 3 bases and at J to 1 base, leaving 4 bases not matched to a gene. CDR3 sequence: CAISEVDRGNTEAFF. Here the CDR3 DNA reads TGTGCCATCAGTGAAGTAGACAGGGGGAACACTGAAGCTTTCTTT.

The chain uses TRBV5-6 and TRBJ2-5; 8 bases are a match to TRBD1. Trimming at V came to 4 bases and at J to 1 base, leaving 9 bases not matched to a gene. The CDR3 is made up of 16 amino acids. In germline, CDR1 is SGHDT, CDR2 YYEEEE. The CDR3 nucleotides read TGTGCCAGCAGCCCCTCCCCGGACAGGGCCCAAGAGACCCAGTACTTC. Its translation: CASSPSPDRAQETQYF.

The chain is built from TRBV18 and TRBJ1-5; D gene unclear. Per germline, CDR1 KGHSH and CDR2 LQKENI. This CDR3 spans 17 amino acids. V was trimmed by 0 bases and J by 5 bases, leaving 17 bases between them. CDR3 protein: CASSPPLAGRRYQPQHF. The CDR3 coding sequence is TGTGCCAGCTCACCACCGTTGGCGGGCCGGAGGTATCAGCCCCAGCATTTT. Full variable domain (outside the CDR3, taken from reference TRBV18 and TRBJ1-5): NAGVMQNPRHLVRRRGQEARLRCSPMKGHSHVYWYRQLPEEGLKFMVYLQKENIIDESGMPKERFSAEFPKEGPSILRIQQVVRGDSAAYFCASSPPLAGRRYQPQHFGDGTRLSIL.

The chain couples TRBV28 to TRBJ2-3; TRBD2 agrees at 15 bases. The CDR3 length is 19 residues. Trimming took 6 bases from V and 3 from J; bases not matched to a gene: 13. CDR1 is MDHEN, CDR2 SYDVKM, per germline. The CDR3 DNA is TGTGCCAGCAGCCACCCGGGGACTAGCGGGGGGTTTTTTACAGATACGCAGTATTTT. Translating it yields CASSHPGTSGGFFTDTQYF.

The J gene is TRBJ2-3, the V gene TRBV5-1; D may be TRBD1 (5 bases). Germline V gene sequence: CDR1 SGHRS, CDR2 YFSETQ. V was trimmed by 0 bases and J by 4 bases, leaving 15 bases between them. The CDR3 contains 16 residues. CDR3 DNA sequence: TGCGCCAGCAGCTTGGAGGGGTTTAGTTCCGCAGATACGCAGTATTTT. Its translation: CASSLEGFSSADTQYF. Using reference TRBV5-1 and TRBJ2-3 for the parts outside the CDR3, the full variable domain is KAGVTQTPRYLIKTRGQQVTLSCSPISGHRSVSWYQQTPGQGLQFLFEYFSETQRNKGNFPGRFSGRQFSNSRSEMNVSTLELGDSALYLCASSLEGFSSADTQYFGPGTRLTVL.

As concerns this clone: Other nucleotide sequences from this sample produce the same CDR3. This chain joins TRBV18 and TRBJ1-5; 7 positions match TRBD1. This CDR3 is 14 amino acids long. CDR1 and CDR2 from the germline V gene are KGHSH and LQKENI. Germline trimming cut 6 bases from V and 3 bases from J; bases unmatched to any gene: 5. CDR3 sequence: CASSPDRFNQPQHF. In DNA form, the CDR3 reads TGTGCCAGCTCGCCGGACAGGTTCAATCAGCCCCAGCATTTT.

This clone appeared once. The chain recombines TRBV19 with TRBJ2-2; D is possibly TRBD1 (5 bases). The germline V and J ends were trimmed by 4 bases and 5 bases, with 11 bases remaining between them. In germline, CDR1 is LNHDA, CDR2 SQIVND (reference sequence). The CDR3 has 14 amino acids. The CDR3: CASSTPGKTGELFF. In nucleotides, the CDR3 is TGTGCCAGTAGTACCCCAGGGAAAACCGGGGAGCTGTTTTTT.

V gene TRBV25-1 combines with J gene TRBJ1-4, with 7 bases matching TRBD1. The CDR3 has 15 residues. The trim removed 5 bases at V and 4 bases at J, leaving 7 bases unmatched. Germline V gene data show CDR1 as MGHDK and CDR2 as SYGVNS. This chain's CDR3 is CASSNDREYNEKLFF. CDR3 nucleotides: TGTGCCAGCAGTAACGACAGGGAGTATAATGAAAAACTGTTTTTT.

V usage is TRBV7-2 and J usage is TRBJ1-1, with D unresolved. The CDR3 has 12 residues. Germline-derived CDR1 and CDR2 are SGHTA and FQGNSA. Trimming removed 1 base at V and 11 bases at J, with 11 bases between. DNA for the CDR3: TGTGCCAGCAGCTTAGTGGTTGTGAGTGCTTTCTTT. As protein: CASSLVVVSAFF.

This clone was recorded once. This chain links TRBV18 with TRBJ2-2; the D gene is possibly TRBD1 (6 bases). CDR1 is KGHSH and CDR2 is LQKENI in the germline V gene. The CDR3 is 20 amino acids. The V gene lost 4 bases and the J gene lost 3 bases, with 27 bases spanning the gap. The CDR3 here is CASSHTGIQWGSADTGELFF. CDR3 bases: TGTGCCAGCTCACATACAGGGATTCAGTGGGGTTCCGCAGACACCGGGGAGCTGTTTTTT.

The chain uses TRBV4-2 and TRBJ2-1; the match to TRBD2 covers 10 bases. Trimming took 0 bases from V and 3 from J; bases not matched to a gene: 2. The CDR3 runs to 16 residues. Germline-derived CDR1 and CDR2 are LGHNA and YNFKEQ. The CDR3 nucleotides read TGTGCCAGCAGCCAAGATACTAGCGGGAACTACAATGAGCAGTTCTTC. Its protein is CASSQDTSGNYNEQFF.

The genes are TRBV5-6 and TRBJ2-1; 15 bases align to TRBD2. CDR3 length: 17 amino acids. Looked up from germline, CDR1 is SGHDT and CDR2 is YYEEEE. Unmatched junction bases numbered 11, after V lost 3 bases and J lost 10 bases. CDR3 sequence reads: CASSSPKGLAGGQEQFF. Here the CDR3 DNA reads TGTGCCAGCAGCTCCCCGAAGGGACTAGCGGGAGGACAGGAGCAGTTCTTC.

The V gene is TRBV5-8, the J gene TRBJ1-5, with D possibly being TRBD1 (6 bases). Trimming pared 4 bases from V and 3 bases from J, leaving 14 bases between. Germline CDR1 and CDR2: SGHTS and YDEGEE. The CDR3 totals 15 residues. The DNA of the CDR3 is TGTGCCAGCAGCGGAACAGGGCTCCTCAATCAGCCCCAGCATTTT. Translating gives CASSGTGLLNQPQHF.

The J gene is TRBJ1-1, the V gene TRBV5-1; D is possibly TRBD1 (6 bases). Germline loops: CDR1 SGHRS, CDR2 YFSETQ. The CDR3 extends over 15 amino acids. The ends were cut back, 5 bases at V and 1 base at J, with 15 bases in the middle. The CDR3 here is CASRYVVQGNTEAFF. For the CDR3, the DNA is TGCGCCAGCAGGTATGTGGTACAGGGGAACACTGAAGCTTTCTTT.